This entry lists 30 T cell receptor beta chains sequenced from one sample in a study of blood T cell repertoires in COVID-19. Data came from immunoSEQ multiplex PCR; TCRdb stores just in-frame clones and leaves some out. The sample holds about 300,000 clones, roughly nine tenths seen once. The sample was peripheral blood. The receptor source for this set is a young woman with COVID-19, enrolled during active disease.

The J gene is TRBJ1-3, the V gene TRBV2, with D maybe TRBD1 (6 bases). The germline V gene has CDR1 SNHLY and CDR2 FYNNEI. V was trimmed by 3 bases and J by 4 bases, leaving 13 bases between them. The CDR3 length is 15 residues. CDR3 region: CASSDWTAGGNTIYF. CDR3 DNA: TGTGCCAGCAGTGATTGGACAGCGGGAGGAAACACCATATATTTT.

J is TRBJ1-2 and V is TRBV7-9; a weak D match, TRBD1 (5 bases). Germline-derived CDR1 and CDR2 are SEHNR and FQNEAQ (reference sequence). The CDR3 is 15 amino acids. With 3 bases removed from V and 0 bases from J, the gap between germline ends came to 11 bases. In DNA form, the CDR3 reads TGTGCCAGCAGCTTCGCGCACAGGACTAACTATGGCTACACCTTC. Amino acids: CASSFAHRTNYGYTF.

This clone was recorded once. The chain carries TRBV29-1 and TRBJ2-1, with 7 bases aligning to TRBD1. J lost 11 bases, V lost 5 bases, and 9 bases had no gene match. This CDR3 has 12 residues. The V gene's germline CDR1 is SQVTM and CDR2 ANQGSEA. CDR3 sequence reads: CSVRTGPMKQFF. The DNA for the CDR3 is TGCAGCGTTCGGACAGGTCCAATGAAGCAGTTCTTC.

This rearrangement joins TRBV6-5 to TRBJ1-5; D unresolved. CDR1 MNHEY and CDR2 SVGAGI come from the germline V gene. Trimming took off 6 bases at V and 2 bases at J, with 8 bases between the two ends. This CDR3 has 13 amino acids. The CDR3 sequence: CASSPIGNQPQHF. CDR3 bases: TGTGCCAGCAGCCCCATTGGCAATCAGCCCCAGCATTTT.

The genes are TRBV27 and TRBJ2-1; TRBD2 aligns across 12 bases. The CDR3 spans 14 residues. Trimming removed 7 bases from V and 4 bases from J; junction bases left unmatched: 2. CDR1 is MNHEY, CDR2 SMNVEV, per germline (reference sequence). The CDR3 region is CASTGTSGYNEQFF. In DNA form, the CDR3 reads TGTGCCAGCACGGGGACTAGCGGGTACAATGAGCAGTTCTTC.

This chain's CDR3 is CASSSTGGGYYGYTF. CDR3 bases: TGTGCCAGCAGTTCGACAGGGGGCGGGTACTATGGCTACACCTTC. The V call is TRBV2, the J call TRBJ1-2; 10 nucleotides align to TRBD1. Germline V lookup: CDR1 SNHLY, CDR2 FYNNEI. The CDR3 length is 15 residues. V shed 5 bases, J shed 3 bases, and the junction held 6 bases outside the gene matches.

The sample holds a few counts of this clone. J is TRBJ2-2 and V is TRBV7-7; 10 bases agree with TRBD1. The CDR3 is 15 residues long. J lost 5 bases, V lost 5 bases, and 5 bases had no gene match. Germline V lookup: CDR1 SSHAT, CDR2 FNYEAQ (reference sequence). The CDR3 sequence is CASSTRTGGTGELFF. DNA for the CDR3: TGTGCCAGCAGCACCCGGACAGGGGGTACCGGGGAGCTGTTTTTT. Based on the CDR3 plus reference TRBV7-7 and TRBJ2-2, the full variable domain is GAGVSQSPRYKVTKRGQDVTLRCDPISSHATLYWYQQALGQGPEFLTYFNYEAQPDKSGLPSDRFSAERPEGSISTLTIQRTEQRDSAMYRCASSTRTGGTGELFFGEGSRLTVL.

This clone has more than one count but fewer than ten. The genes are TRBV5-6 and TRBJ2-7; D remains ambiguous. This CDR3 is 13 amino acids long. In germline, CDR1 is SGHDT, CDR2 YYEEEE. The V and J ends lost 5 bases and 3 bases respectively, with 12 bases between them. The CDR3 sequence is CASSRWSLYEQYF. The CDR3 nucleotides read TGTGCCAGCAGTCGGTGGAGCCTCTACGAGCAGTACTTC.

The gene calls are TRBV30 and TRBJ1-5, with 8 bases matching TRBD1. The CDR3 runs 14 residues. The germline V gene has CDR1 GTSNPN and CDR2 SVGIG (reference sequence). V shed 0 bases, J shed 6 bases, and the junction held 4 bases outside the gene matches. The CDR3 DNA reads TGTGCCTGGAGTGTCGGGACAGGTACTCAGCCCCAGCATTTT. It translates to CAWSVGTGTQPQHF.

The rearrangement joins TRBV7-6 to TRBJ2-7; D possibly corresponds to TRBD1 (6 bases). V lost 2 bases to trimming and J lost 4 bases, with 12 bases between them. The CDR3 loop spans 14 amino acids. The germline V gene has CDR1 SGHVS and CDR2 FNYEAQ. The CDR3 region has the DNA TGTGCCAGCAGCTTATTACAGGGTGGGTACGAGCAGTACTTC. Translated, it gives CASSLLQGGYEQYF.

This clone was seen once. V and J are TRBV10-3 and TRBJ2-7; D possibly corresponds to TRBD2 (5 bases). CDR1 and CDR2 from the germline V gene are ENHRY and SYGVKD. The V gene lost 0 bases and the J gene lost 2 bases, with 11 bases spanning the gap. The CDR3 is 15 amino acids. The CDR3, as DNA: TGTGCCATCAGTGAGTCGGGAGTGCTAGCCTACGAGCAGTACTTC. Translation gives CAISESGVLAYEQYF.

The CDR3 region is CASSHPGQGREKLFF. The CDR3, as DNA: TGTGCCAGCAGCCACCCGGGACAGGGTCGGGAAAAACTGTTTTTT. The chain has TRBV9 and TRBJ1-4; 9 positions match TRBD1. After removal of 4 bases from V and 8 bases from J, the junction contained 9 bases not matched to a gene. The germline V gene encodes CDR1 SGDLS and CDR2 YYNGEE. The CDR3 is 15 residues long.

The chain recombines TRBV4-1 with TRBJ2-7; a weak D match, TRBD1 (5 bases). In germline, CDR1 is MGHRA, CDR2 YSYEKL. The CDR3 covers 17 residues. Trimming pared 6 bases from V and 6 bases from J, leaving 27 bases between. CDR3 DNA sequence: TGCGCCAGCAGTCCTCTCCTAAGGCCAGCTCTTCAGGGCGAGCAGTACTTC. Translated, it gives CASSPLLRPALQGEQYF.

The V and J genes are TRBV28 and TRBJ1-2, with D perhaps TRBD1 (6 bases). This CDR3 is 16 amino acids long. Germline V gives CDR1 MDHEN, CDR2 SYDVKM. V lost 5 bases to trimming and J lost 2 bases, with 18 bases between them. CDR3 sequence reads: CASSGGSDFGNYGYTF. The DNA of the CDR3 is TGTGCCAGCAGTGGGGGCTCTGATTTTGGGAACTATGGCTACACCTTC.

The J gene is TRBJ2-7, the V gene TRBV6-4; 12 bases are shared with TRBD2. The germline CDR1 and CDR2 sequences are MRHNA and SNTAGT. The CDR3 totals 17 residues. The V and J ends lost 3 bases and 6 bases, in that order; junction bases with no gene match: 12. The CDR3 loop reads CASSELLAGGFPLEQYF. The CDR3 DNA reads TGTGCCAGCAGTGAGTTACTAGCGGGAGGATTCCCACTCGAGCAGTACTTC.

This rearrangement joins TRBV3-1 (or the pseudogene TRBV3-2) to TRBJ1-2; D gene unclear. The germline V gene has CDR1 LGHDT and CDR2 YNNKEL (reference sequence). Trimming took 4 bases from V and 3 from J, leaving 6 bases between them. CDR3 length equals 12 residues. CDR3 region: CASSRGDYGYTF. Written as DNA, the CDR3 is TGTGCCAGCAGCCGGGGAGACTATGGCTACACCTTC.

This rearrangement joins TRBV3-1 (or the pseudogene TRBV3-2) to TRBJ2-7, with 13 positions matching TRBD2. The V segment lost 4 bases and the J segment 3 bases; nucleotides outside the gene matches: 3. Looked up from germline, CDR1 is LGHDT and CDR2 is YNNKEL (reference sequence). This CDR3 comprises 15 residues. The CDR3 region has the DNA TGTGCCAGCAGCCTTTGGACTAGCGGGAGCTACGAGCAGTACTTC. Protein product: CASSLWTSGSYEQYF.

This chain links TRBV28 with TRBJ1-5; 11 bases line up with TRBD1. The CDR3 covers 15 residues. Germline V gene lookup returns CDR1 MDHEN and CDR2 SYDVKM. Unmatched junction bases numbered 3, after V lost 6 bases and J lost 2 bases. CDR3 protein: CASSWTGGGNQPQHF. CDR3 DNA: TGTGCCAGCAGCTGGACAGGGGGCGGCAATCAGCCCCAGCATTTT.

The chain carries TRBV14 and TRBJ1-4; 8 nucleotides match TRBD1. This CDR3 contains 13 residues. Looked up from germline, CDR1 is SGHDN and CDR2 is FVKESK. Losses at the gene ends were 1 base for V and 10 bases for J; bases not matched to a gene: 2. The CDR3 sequence: CASSQGQGRKLFF. The CDR3 DNA reads as TGTGCCAGCAGCCAAGGACAGGGGAGAAAACTGTTTTTT.

The V and J genes are TRBV12-5 and TRBJ1-1, with D unclear. Per germline, CDR1 LGHNT and CDR2 FRNRAP. V dropped 0 bases and J dropped 1 base, with 6 bases sitting between them. This CDR3 spans 14 amino acids. CDR3 DNA sequence: TGTGCTAGTGGTTTGGTACTAGGGAACACTGAAGCTTTCTTT. It specifies CASGLVLGNTEAFF.

This clone showed up just a few times. DNA of the CDR3: TGTGCCAGCAGTCGTTCCGGGACAGGGGTTAATTCACCCCTCCACTTT. It translates to CASSRSGTGVNSPLHF. The rearrangement links TRBV6-6 to TRBJ1-6; TRBD1 agrees at 10 bases. This CDR3 contains 16 residues. From germline, CDR1 is MNHNY and CDR2 SVGAGI (reference sequence). V shed 5 bases and J 6 bases; nucleotides not matched to a gene: 7.

The chain joins TRBV30 to TRBJ1-5, with D unresolved. The CDR3 consists of 13 residues. The germline gives CDR1 GTSNPN, CDR2 SVGIG (reference sequence). The ends were cut back, 1 base at V and 6 bases at J, with 10 bases in the middle. CDR3: CAWSAEVSQPQHF. CDR3 nucleotide sequence: TGTGCCTGGAGTGCGGAGGTTAGTCAGCCCCAGCATTTT.

The chain uses TRBV5-1 and TRBJ1-1; the D gene is possibly TRBD1 (6 bases). Trimming pared 6 bases from V and 0 bases from J, leaving 9 bases between. This CDR3 is built from 13 residues. Germline CDR1 reads SGHRS; CDR2 reads YFSETQ. CDR3 residues: CASTGQLNTEAFF. CDR3 sequence (DNA): TGCGCCAGCACCGGACAGCTGAACACTGAAGCTTTCTTT.

The chain has TRBV3-1 (or the pseudogene TRBV3-2) and TRBJ1-1; 10 bases align to TRBD1. Germline V lookup: CDR1 LGHDT, CDR2 YNNKEL (reference sequence). V was clipped by 1 base and J by 2 bases; unmatched bases: 4. This CDR3 has 16 amino acids. CDR3 nucleotide sequence: TGTGCCAGCAGCCAAGGACAGGGGGCATATAACACTGAAGCTTTCTTT. This translates into CASSQGQGAYNTEAFF.

The V and J genes are TRBV28 and TRBJ2-7; D gene uncertain. This CDR3 spans 13 amino acids. Between the trimmed V and J ends, which lost 4 bases and 4 bases, there was a span of 11 bases. Germline CDR1 reads MDHEN; CDR2 reads SYDVKM. CDR3 loop: CASSSPQNYEQYF. The CDR3 DNA follows: TGTGCCAGCAGTTCCCCCCAAAATTACGAGCAGTACTTC.

The chain recombines TRBV7-3 with TRBJ2-1; tentative D call: TRBD2 (7 bases). This CDR3 has 16 amino acids. Germline CDR1 reads SGHTA; CDR2 reads FQGTGA. The V end was cut by 5 bases, the J end by 2 bases, with 16 bases between. CDR3 protein: CASSMGGPQTYNEQFF. CDR3 nucleotides: TGTGCCAGCAGCATGGGGGGGCCGCAAACCTACAATGAGCAGTTCTTC.

The V call is TRBV19, the J call TRBJ2-1; the D gene is possibly TRBD2 (6 bases). This CDR3 region has 13 residues. CDR1 and CDR2 (germline): LNHDA, SQIVND (reference sequence). The V end was cut by 10 bases, the J end by 4 bases, with 14 bases between. This CDR3 is CATLSGTYNEQFF. Written as DNA, the CDR3 is TGTGCCACCCTGTCCGGGACTTACAATGAGCAGTTCTTC.

This clone was picked up one time. CDR3 region: CASRPDRVQNTGELFF. The CDR3 coding sequence is TGCGCCAGCAGGCCCGACAGGGTGCAGAACACCGGGGAGCTGTTTTTT. This chain uses TRBV10-1 with TRBJ2-2; 7 bases align to TRBD1. The V and J ends lost 6 bases and 1 base, in that order; junction bases with no gene match: 8. This CDR3 region has 16 residues. CDR1 and CDR2 (germline): WNHNN, SYGVQD (reference sequence).

This sequence joins TRBV27 and TRBJ1-5, with 9 bases aligning to TRBD1. Germline V gene lookup returns CDR1 MNHEY and CDR2 SMNVEV (reference sequence). The junction had 6 bases not matched to a gene; V was cut back by 3 bases and J by 3 bases. The CDR3 is 16 residues long. The CDR3 DNA reads TGTGCCAGCAGTTTGTCGGGGACAGGGATCAATCAGCCCCAGCATTTT. Translated: CASSLSGTGINQPQHF.

The chain uses TRBV6-2 or TRBV6-3 and TRBJ1-1; D is possibly TRBD1 (5 bases). Germline CDR1 is MNHEY and CDR2 is SVGEGT. Between the trimmed V and J ends, which lost 5 bases and 3 bases, there was a span of 7 bases. The CDR3 contains 12 residues. The CDR3 sequence: CASSTGYTEAFF. The CDR3 nucleotides read TGTGCCAGCAGTACAGGTTACACTGAAGCTTTCTTT.